A selection of T cell receptor beta chains follows, all from one sample in a study of blood T cell repertoires in COVID-19. The repertoire was sequenced with immunoSEQ multiplex PCR; TCRdb's copy has only in-frame clones and lacks some. The top ten clones hold approximately 7% of a sample with 60,000 or so clones, around 87% of them seen once. Sequenced sample: peripheral blood. All receptors derive from a man aged 60-69 years with acute or convalescent COVID-19. Each CDR3 is given with its conserved first and last residue. Each record gives: J gene, V gene, D gene, clone size, CDR3 protein, CDR3 DNA. A D gene is named only where the DNA matches it firmly. Only some rows state a clone size, as once, few, many or a class for expanded clones.

j_gene: TRBJ1-3
v_gene: TRBV5-1
d_gene: .
abundance: .
CDR3aa: CASSPGGSGSGNTIYF
CDR3nt: TGCGCCAGCAGCCCTGGGGGCTCAGGATCCGGAAACACCATATATTTT

j_gene: TRBJ1-2
v_gene: TRBV2
d_gene: .
abundance: .
CDR3aa: CASRIHSLRYNYGYTF
CDR3nt: TGTGCCAGCAGGATCCACAGCCTACGGTATAACTATGGCTACACCTTC

j_gene: TRBJ2-3
v_gene: TRBV11-2
d_gene: .
abundance: .
CDR3aa: CASSSGRRTDMQYF
CDR3nt: TGTGCCAGCAGCAGCGGAAGGCGCACAGATATGCAGTATTTT

j_gene: TRBJ1-2
v_gene: TRBV9
d_gene: .
abundance: .
CDR3aa: CASSVGGGDYGYTF
CDR3nt: TGTGCCAGCAGCGTAGGTGGGGGGGACTATGGCTACACCTTC

j_gene: TRBJ1-3
v_gene: TRBV9
d_gene: .
abundance: .
CDR3aa: CASSVGSSGNTIYF
CDR3nt: TGTGCCAGCAGCGTAGGGAGCTCTGGAAACACCATATATTTT

j_gene: TRBJ1-2
v_gene: TRBV5-5
d_gene: .
abundance: .
CDR3aa: CASSFEQVYGYTF
CDR3nt: TGTGCCAGCAGCTTTGAACAGGTCTATGGCTACACCTTC

j_gene: TRBJ1-4
v_gene: TRBV19
d_gene: .
abundance: .
CDR3aa: CASSIVLIQGLNEKLFF
CDR3nt: TGTGCCAGTAGTATAGTATTAATACAGGGATTAAATGAAAAACTGTTTTTT

j_gene: TRBJ2-1
v_gene: TRBV3-1/TRBV3-2
d_gene: .
abundance: .
CDR3aa: CASSQIKWVASHNEQFF
CDR3nt: TGTGCCAGCAGCCAAATTAAGTGGGTAGCGTCCCACAATGAGCAGTTCTTC

j_gene: TRBJ2-7
v_gene: TRBV15
d_gene: TRBD1
abundance: once
CDR3aa: CATSPETGVKQYF
CDR3nt: TGTGCCACCAGCCCCGAGACAGGGGTCAAGCAGTACTTC

j_gene: TRBJ2-7
v_gene: TRBV19
d_gene: .
abundance: few
CDR3aa: CASSIGTGDYEQYF
CDR3nt: TGTGCCAGTAGTATCGGGACGGGGGACTACGAGCAGTACTTC